The 14 T cell receptor beta chains below all came from one sample that was sequenced in a study of blood T cell repertoires in COVID-19. Here immunoSEQ multiplex PCR was the method, and the copy in TCRdb shows in-frame clones only, minus some. The data show 55,000 to 65,000 clones, with about 83% seen just once and around 25% held by the top ten. The sample comprised peripheral blood. The receptors here all came from a human donor in a cohort sampled during active COVID-19.

This chain connects TRBV2 to TRBJ1-4; D unclear. The germline V and J ends were trimmed by 4 bases and 6 bases, with 12 bases remaining between them. This CDR3 region has 14 residues. Germline V CDR1 and CDR2: SNHLY, FYNNEI. CDR3 sequence: CASSADTLYEKLFF. The CDR3 DNA sequence: TGTGCCAGCAGTGCCGACACCCTTTATGAAAAACTGTTTTTT.

The CDR3 DNA is TGTGCCAGCAGCTTAGACGGGAATTCACCCCTCCACTTT. Amino acid sequence: CASSLDGNSPLHF. The genes are TRBV3-1 (or the pseudogene TRBV3-2) and TRBJ1-6; D is undetermined. This CDR3 has 13 amino acids. Trimming took off 5 bases at V and 7 bases at J, with 9 bases between the two ends. Germline CDR1 reads LGHDT; CDR2 reads YNNKEL (reference sequence).

This clone was seen a few times. The chain links TRBV10-1 to TRBJ2-2; 15 nucleotides match TRBD2. The CDR3 has 20 amino acids. Per germline, CDR1 WNHNN and CDR2 SYGVQD (reference sequence). V gave up 4 bases and J gave up 3 bases; unmatched junction bases: 12. The CDR3 sequence is CASSGLPGLAGGSDTGELFF. The CDR3 nucleotides are TGCGCCAGCAGTGGGCTACCGGGACTAGCGGGAGGCTCGGACACCGGGGAGCTGTTTTTT.

About this clone: This same CDR3 is encoded by further DNA sequences in the sample. The gene calls are TRBV15 and TRBJ1-5, with 8 bases fitting TRBD1. Trimming at V came to 2 bases and at J to 4 bases, leaving 4 bases not matched to a gene. This CDR3 has 15 residues. CDR1 is LNHNV, CDR2 YYDKDF, per germline (reference sequence). CDR3 in amino acids: CATSRRTGRNQPQHF. CDR3 nucleotides: TGTGCCACCAGCAGAAGGACAGGGAGGAATCAGCCCCAGCATTTT.

The CDR3 bases are TGTGCCAGCAGCGATAGGGGGAACACCGGGGAGCTGTTTTTT. Encoded protein: CASSDRGNTGELFF. This chain joins TRBV27 and TRBJ2-2; D is possibly TRBD1 (5 bases). V lost 6 bases and J lost 1, with 9 bases in between. Germline V lookup: CDR1 MNHEY, CDR2 SMNVEV (reference sequence). This CDR3 is 14 amino acids long.

The J gene is TRBJ2-6, the V gene TRBV12-3 or TRBV12-4; the D is unclear. V lost 11 bases to trimming and J lost 0 bases, with 8 bases between them. This CDR3 comprises 13 residues. The CDR3 reads CASHGSGANVLTF. The CDR3 DNA sequence: TGTGCCTCGCACGGCTCTGGGGCCAACGTCCTGACTTTC.

This chain connects TRBV7-8 to TRBJ2-2; D possibly corresponds to TRBD2 (5 bases). The CDR3 is 15 residues long. V lost 5 bases and J lost 3, with 13 bases in between. Germline V CDR1 and CDR2: SGHVS, FQNEAQ. The CDR3 reads CASSPRELYTGELFF. The CDR3 DNA is TGTGCCAGCAGCCCTAGGGAGCTGTACACCGGGGAGCTGTTTTTT.

V and J are TRBV12-3 or TRBV12-4 and TRBJ2-1; a possible D gene is TRBD2 (6 bases). The length of the CDR3 is 13 residues. V was shortened by 6 bases and J by 3 bases, with 9 bases between the two germline ends. CDR3 residues: CASRLAHYNEQFF. The CDR3 DNA is TGTGCCAGCAGACTAGCACACTACAATGAGCAGTTCTTC.

The V call is TRBV2, the J call TRBJ1-1; D call uncertain. The CDR3 is made up of 14 amino acids. Between the trimmed V and J ends, which lost 6 bases and 0 bases, there was a span of 11 bases. Germline V gives CDR1 SNHLY, CDR2 FYNNEI. The CDR3 region has the DNA TGTGCCAGCAGCAGAGAGGTTTTGAACACTGAAGCTTTCTTT. This gives the protein CASSREVLNTEAFF. The variable domain in full, completed from reference TRBV2 and TRBJ1-1, reads EPEVTQTPSHQVTQMGQEVILRCVPISNHLYFYWYRQILGQKVEFLVSFYNNEISEKSEIFDDQFSVERPDGSNFTLKIRSTKLEDSAMYFCASSREVLNTEAFFGQGTRLTVV.

This clone was counted once. The gene calls are TRBV19 and TRBJ2-7; 11 bases are a match to TRBD2. CDR3 size: 16 residues. The V gene's germline CDR1 is LNHDA and CDR2 SQIVND (reference sequence). With 4 bases clipped from V and 3 bases from J, the junction kept 8 bases outside the gene matches. The CDR3 DNA reads as TGTGCCAGTAGTACGACCCTAGCGGGAGGATTCTACGAGCAGTACTTC. It specifies CASSTTLAGGFYEQYF.

The V gene is TRBV11-2, the J gene TRBJ1-6; 11 bases match TRBD1. Per the germline V gene, CDR1 is SGHAT and CDR2 is FQNNGV. V shed 5 bases and J 14 bases; nucleotides not matched to a gene: 11. The CDR3 has 15 residues. In DNA, the CDR3 is TGTGCCAGCAGCGCCGGTAGGACAGGGGGCGCGGCCCTCCACTTT. Residues: CASSAGRTGGAALHF.

This clone was observed at least ten times. V gene TRBV21-1 combines with J gene TRBJ2-2; the listed D gene, TRBD2, was not tested against the DNA. TRBV21-1 is annotated as a pseudogene. The CDR3 loop spans 17 amino acids. This CDR3 reads CASTRQLAGENTGELFF. CDR3 in DNA: TGTGCCAGCACCAGACAACTAGCGGGGGAGAACACCGGGGAGCTGTTTTTT.

This clone turned up a few times. This rearrangement joins TRBV2 to TRBJ2-1; a weak D match, TRBD1 (5 bases). Deletions cut 7 bases from V and 5 bases from J, with 12 bases between. The CDR3 runs 13 residues. CDR1 is SNHLY, CDR2 FYNNEI, per germline. The CDR3 here is CASTGRANNEQFF. Written as DNA, the CDR3 is TGTGCCAGCACAGGGCGTGCCAACAATGAGCAGTTCTTC.

The chain employs TRBV19 and TRBJ2-2, with 9 bases lining up with TRBD1. The CDR3 is 16 amino acids. Germline trimming cut 6 bases from V and 1 base from J; bases unmatched to any gene: 6. CDR1 LNHDA and CDR2 SQIVND come from the germline V gene (reference sequence). CDR3 nucleotide sequence: TGTGCCAGTAGCCGATCGACAGGGGGGAACACCGGGGAGCTGTTTTTT. The encoded protein is CASSRSTGGNTGELFF.